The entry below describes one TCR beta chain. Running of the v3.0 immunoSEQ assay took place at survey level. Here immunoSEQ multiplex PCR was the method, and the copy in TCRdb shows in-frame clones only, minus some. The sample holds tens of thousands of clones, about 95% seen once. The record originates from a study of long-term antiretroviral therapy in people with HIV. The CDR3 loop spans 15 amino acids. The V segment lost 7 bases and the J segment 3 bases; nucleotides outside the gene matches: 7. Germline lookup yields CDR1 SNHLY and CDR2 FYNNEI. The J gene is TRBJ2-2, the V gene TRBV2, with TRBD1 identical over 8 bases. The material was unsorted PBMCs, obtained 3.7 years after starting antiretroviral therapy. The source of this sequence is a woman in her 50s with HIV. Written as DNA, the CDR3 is TGTGCCAGCACACTCCAGGGGGCGGACACCGGGGAGCTGTTTTTT. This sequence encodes CASTLQGADTGELFF.